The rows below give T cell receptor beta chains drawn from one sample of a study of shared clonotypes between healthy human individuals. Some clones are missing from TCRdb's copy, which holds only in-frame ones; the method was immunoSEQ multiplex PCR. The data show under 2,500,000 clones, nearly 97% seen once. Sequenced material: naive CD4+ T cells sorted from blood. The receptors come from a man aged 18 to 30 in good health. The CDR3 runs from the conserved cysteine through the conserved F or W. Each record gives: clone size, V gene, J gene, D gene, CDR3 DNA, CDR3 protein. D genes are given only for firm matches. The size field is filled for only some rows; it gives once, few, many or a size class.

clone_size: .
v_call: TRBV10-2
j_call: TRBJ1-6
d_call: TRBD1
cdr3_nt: TGCGCCAGCACTGACAGGGGCAATTCACCCCTCCACTTT
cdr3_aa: CASTDRGNSPLHF

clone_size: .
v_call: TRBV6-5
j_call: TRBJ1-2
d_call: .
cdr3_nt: TGTGCCAGCAGTTATGGAGAAGGCGGCTACACCTTC
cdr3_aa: CASSYGEGGYTF

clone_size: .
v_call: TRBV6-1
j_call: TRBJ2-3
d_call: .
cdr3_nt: TGTGCCAGCAGTGGTGGGAGAACGACAGATACGCAGTATTTT
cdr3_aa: CASSGGRTTDTQYF

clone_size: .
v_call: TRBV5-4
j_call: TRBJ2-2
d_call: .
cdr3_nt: TGTGCCAGCAGCTTGTCATCCACCGGGGAGCTGTTTTTT
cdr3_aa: CASSLSSTGELFF

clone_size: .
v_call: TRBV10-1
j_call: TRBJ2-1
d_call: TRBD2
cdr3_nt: TGCGCCACAAGGCCTAGCGGGAGTGACGGAGAGCAGTTCTTC
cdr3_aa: CATRPSGSDGEQFF

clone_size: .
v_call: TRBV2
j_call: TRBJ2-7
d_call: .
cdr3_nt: TGTGCCAGCAGTGAATTTGTCGGGCTAGGGTTCCACGAGCAGTACTTC
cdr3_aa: CASSEFVGLGFHEQYF

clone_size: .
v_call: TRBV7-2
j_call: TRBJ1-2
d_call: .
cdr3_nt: TGTGCCAGCAGCTTAGCAGCCTATGGCTACACCTTC
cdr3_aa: CASSLAAYGYTF

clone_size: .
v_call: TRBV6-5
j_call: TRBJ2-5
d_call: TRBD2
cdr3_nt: TGTGCCAGCAGTTCCGGGACTAGCGGGCAAGAGACCCAGTACTTC
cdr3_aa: CASSSGTSGQETQYF

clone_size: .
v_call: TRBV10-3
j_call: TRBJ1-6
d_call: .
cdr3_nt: TGTGCCATCAGGGATTACGTGGATTCACCCCTCCACTTT
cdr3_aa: CAIRDYVDSPLHF

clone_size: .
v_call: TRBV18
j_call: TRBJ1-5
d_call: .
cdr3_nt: TGTGCCAGCTCACCGGGTAGGGAGAACGGTCAGCCCCAGCATTTT
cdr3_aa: CASSPGRENGQPQHF

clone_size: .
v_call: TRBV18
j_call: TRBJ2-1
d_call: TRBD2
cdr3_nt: TGTGCCAGCTCACGAGTTAGCGGGAGCTCCTACAATGAGCAGTTCTTC
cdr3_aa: CASSRVSGSSYNEQFF

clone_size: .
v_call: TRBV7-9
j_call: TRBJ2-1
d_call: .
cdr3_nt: TGTGCCAGCAGCTTAGGGACCCTGGGCGGGGATGAGCAGTTCTTC
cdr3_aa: CASSLGTLGGDEQFF

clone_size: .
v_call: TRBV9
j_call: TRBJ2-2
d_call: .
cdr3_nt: TGTGCCAGCAGCGGAGGACCCGGAAGGGCGGCGTACGGGGAGCTGTTTTTT
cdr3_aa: CASSGGPGRAAYGELFF

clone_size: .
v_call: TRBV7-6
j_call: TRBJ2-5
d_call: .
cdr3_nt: TGTGCCAGCAGCATTAACGAGGGAGAGACCCAGTACTTC
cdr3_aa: CASSINEGETQYF

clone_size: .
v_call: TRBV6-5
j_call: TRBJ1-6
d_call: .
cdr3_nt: TGTGCCAGCAGTCCCTTTGGGGGGAGCTCACCCCTCCACTTT
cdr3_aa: CASSPFGGSSPLHF

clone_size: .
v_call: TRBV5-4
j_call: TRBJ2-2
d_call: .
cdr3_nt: TGTGCCAGCAGCTTGTACAGGGTTACCACCGGGGAGCTGTTTTTT
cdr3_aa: CASSLYRVTTGELFF

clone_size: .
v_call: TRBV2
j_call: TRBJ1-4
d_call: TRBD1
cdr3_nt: TGTGCCAGCAGCCAACAGGGGGCGGGTGAAAAACTGTTTTTT
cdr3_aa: CASSQQGAGEKLFF

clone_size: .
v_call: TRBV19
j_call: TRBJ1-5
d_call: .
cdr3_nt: TGTGCCTCCGGAGATCAGCCCCAGCATTTT
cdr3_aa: CASGDQPQHF

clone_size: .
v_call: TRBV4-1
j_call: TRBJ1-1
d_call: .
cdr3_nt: TGCGCCAGCAGCCAGCAATACAGCACTGAAGCTTTCTTT
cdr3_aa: CASSQQYSTEAFF

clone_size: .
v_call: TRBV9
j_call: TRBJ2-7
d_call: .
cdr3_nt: TGTGCCAGCAGCAAAGGGATCAGCTACGAGCAGTACTTC
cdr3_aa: CASSKGISYEQYF

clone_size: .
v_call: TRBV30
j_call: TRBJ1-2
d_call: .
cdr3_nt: TGTGCCTGTTCAACAGGGCCCTACTATGGCTACACCTTC
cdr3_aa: CACSTGPYYGYTF

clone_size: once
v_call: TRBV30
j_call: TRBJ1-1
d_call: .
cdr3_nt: TGTGCCTGGAGTCCCCAGCCCCCTGAAGCTTTCTTT
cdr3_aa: CAWSPQPPEAFF

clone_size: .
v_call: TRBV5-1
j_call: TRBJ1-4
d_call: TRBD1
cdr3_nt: TGCGCCAGCAGCCACGGGACAGGGTATGAAAAACTGTTTTTT
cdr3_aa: CASSHGTGYEKLFF

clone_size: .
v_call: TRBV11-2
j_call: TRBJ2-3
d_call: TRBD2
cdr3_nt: TGTGCCAGCATCCCCGTCCCCGCGGGAGTTGCTTCAGATACGCAGTATTTT
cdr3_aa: CASIPVPAGVASDTQYF

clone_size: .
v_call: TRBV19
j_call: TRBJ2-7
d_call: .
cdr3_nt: TGTGCCAGTAGTACCCGGGAAGGGTCCTCCTACGAGCAGTACTTC
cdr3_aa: CASSTREGSSYEQYF

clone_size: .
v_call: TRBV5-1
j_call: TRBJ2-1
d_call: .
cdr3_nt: TGCGCCAGCAGCGGGGTCCCTAACAATGAGCAGTTCTTC
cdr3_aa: CASSGVPNNEQFF